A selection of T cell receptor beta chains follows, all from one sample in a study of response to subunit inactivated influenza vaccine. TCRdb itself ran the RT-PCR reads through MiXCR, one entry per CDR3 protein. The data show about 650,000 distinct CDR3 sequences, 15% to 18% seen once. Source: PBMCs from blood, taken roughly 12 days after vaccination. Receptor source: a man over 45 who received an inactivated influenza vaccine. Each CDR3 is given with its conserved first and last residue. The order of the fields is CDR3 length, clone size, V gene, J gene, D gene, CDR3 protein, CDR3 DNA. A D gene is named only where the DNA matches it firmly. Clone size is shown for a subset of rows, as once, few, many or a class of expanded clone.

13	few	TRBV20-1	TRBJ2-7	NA	CSAYGAPSYEQYF	TGCAGTGCCTACGGGGCTCCCTCCTACGAGCAGTACTTC
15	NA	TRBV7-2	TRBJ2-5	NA	CASSRFMTVQETQYF	TGTGCCAGCAGCCGCTTTATGACGGTCCAAGAGACCCAGTACTTC
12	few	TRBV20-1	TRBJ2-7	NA	CSALGHLHEQYF	TGCAGTGCTCTTGGTCATCTCCACGAGCAGTACTTC
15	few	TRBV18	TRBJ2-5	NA	CASSPSFGNFETQYF	TGTGCCAGCTCACCAAGCTTCGGGAATTTCGAGACCCAGTACTTC
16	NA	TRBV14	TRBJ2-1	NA	CASSQRASSSYNEQFF	TGTGCCAGCAGCCAAAGGGCGTCGAGCTCCTACAATGAGCAGTTCTTC
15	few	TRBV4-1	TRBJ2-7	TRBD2	CASSHMEGRAYEQYF	TGCGCCAGCAGCCATATGGAGGGGAGGGCCTACGAGCAGTACTTC
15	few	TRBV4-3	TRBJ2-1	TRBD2	CASSQAGGRVLEQFF	TGCGCCAGCAGCCAAGCGGGGGGGCGAGTACTTGAGCAGTTCTTC
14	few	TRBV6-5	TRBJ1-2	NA	CASSLSAVNYGYTF	TGTGCCAGCAGTCTCTCGGCGGTTAACTATGGCTACACCTTC
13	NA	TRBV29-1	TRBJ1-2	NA	CSVEGRIPYGYTF	TGCAGCGTTGAGGGGAGGATCCCTTATGGCTACACCTTC
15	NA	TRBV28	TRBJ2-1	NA	CASSLQGGRSFEQFF	TGTGCCAGCAGTTTACAGGGGGGGCGGTCCTTTGAGCAGTTCTTC
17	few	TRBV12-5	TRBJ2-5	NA	CASGDFGRTGRQETQYF	TGTGCTAGTGGCGACTTCGGACGCACGGGTCGCCAAGAGACCCAGTACTTC
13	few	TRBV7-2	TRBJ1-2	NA	CASSFRRDGGYTF	TGTGCCAGCAGCTTTCGCAGGGACGGAGGCTACACCTTC
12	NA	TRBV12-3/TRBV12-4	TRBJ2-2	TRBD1	CASSRRTGELFF	TGTGCCAGCAGCCGCCGGACAGGAGAGCTGTTTTTT
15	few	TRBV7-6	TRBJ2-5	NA	CASSLFYEYQETQYF	TGTGCCAGCAGCTTATTCTACGAGTACCAAGAGACCCAGTACTTC
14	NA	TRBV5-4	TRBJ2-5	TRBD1	CASSSQGKQETQYF	TGTGCCAGCAGCTCACAGGGGAAACAAGAGACCCAGTACTTC
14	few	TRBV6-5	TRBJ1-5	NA	CASSYFSSGQPQHF	NA
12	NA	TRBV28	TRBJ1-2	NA	CASSTQVEGYTF	TGTGCCAGCAGTACACAGGTCGAGGGCTACACCTTC
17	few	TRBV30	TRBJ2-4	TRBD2	CAWKLGLAENFKNIQYF	TGTGCCTGGAAGTTGGGACTAGCGGAGAACTTCAAAAACATTCAGTACTTC
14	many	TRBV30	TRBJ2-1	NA	CAWSAGGKLDEQFF	TGTGCCTGGAGTGCGGGGGGCAAATTGGATGAGCAGTTCTTC
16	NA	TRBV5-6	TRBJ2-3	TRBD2	CAISWNSGVGTDTQYF	TGTGCCATCAGCTGGAATAGCGGGGTTGGCACAGATACGCAGTATTTT
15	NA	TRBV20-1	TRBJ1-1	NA	CSARQPGVGNTEAFF	TGCAGTGCTAGACAACCAGGGGTGGGGAACACTGAAGCTTTCTTT
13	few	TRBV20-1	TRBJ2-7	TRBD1	CSAPDRGQYEQYF	TGCAGTGCCCCTGACAGGGGGCAATACGAGCAGTACTTC
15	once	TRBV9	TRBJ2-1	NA	CASSVAGTTYNEQFF	TGTGCCAGCAGCGTAGCCGGGACAACGTACAATGAGCAGTTCTTC
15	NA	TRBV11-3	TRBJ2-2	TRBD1	CASSLTGGSVGELFF	TGTGCCAGCAGCTTGACAGGGGGCAGTGTCGGGGAGCTGTTTTTT
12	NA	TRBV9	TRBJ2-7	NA	CASSKGGIEQYF	TGTGCCAGCAGCAAGGGGGGAATCGAGCAGTACTTC
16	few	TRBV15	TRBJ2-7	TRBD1	CATSRDRGTGVYEQYF	TGTGCCACCAGCAGAGATAGGGGGACAGGGGTTTACGAGCAGTACTTC
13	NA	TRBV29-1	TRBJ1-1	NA	CSLLPGQNTEAFF	TGCAGCCTTCTGCCGGGACAGAACACTGAAGCTTTCTTT
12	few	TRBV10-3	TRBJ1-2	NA	CAISDRGYGYTF	TGTGCCATCAGTGATAGGGGCTACGGCTACACCTTC
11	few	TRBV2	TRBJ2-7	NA	CASGALYEQYF	TGTGCCAGCGGGGCCCTCTACGAGCAGTACTTC
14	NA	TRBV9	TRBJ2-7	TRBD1	CASSGQGTGHEQYF	TGTGCCAGCAGCGGACAGGGTACAGGGCACGAGCAGTACTTC
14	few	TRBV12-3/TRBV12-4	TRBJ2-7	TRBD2	CASSATSRGYEQYF	TGTGCCAGCAGCGCGACTAGCCGAGGCTACGAGCAGTACTTC